This T cell receptor (beta chain) was recorded in a study of T cell responses to AZD1222 COVID-19 vaccine. Study outcomes and limitations: White British donors predominated, females outnumbered males, and clonal diversity was possibly underestimated.

In germline, CDR1 is DFQATT, CDR2 SNEGSKA (reference sequence). This CDR3 contains 18 residues. The V gene lost 3 bases and the J gene lost 4 bases, with 24 bases spanning the gap. On this clone itself: The antigen is undetermined.

TCRdb's copy holds only in-frame clones and misses some; the assay was immunoSEQ multiplex PCR. The profile shows about 110,000 clones, 89% of them singletons. The chain uses TRBV20-1 and TRBJ2-2; D might be TRBD1 (6 bases). This sequence was found in an adult who received the AZD1222 COVID-19 vaccine. The source was peripheral blood, collected 28 days after the second AZD1222 dose. CDR3 sequence: CSASPVPSTGRFTGELFF. The CDR3, as DNA: TGCAGTGCTAGTCCCGTACCGTCGACAGGAAGATTCACCGGGGAGCTGTTTTTT.